This T cell receptor beta chain stems from a study of cytomegalovirus exposure and HLA in healthy donors. PCR used 60 Vbeta primers and 13 Jbeta primers. Produced via immunoSEQ multiplex PCR; TCRdb's table is partial and in-frame only. The table shows roughly 62,000 clones, with 70% to 85% occurring only once. The CDR3 is made up of 14 amino acids. Germline V gene sequence: CDR1 MNHNS, CDR2 SASEGT. Trimming took 6 bases from V and 3 from J, leaving 14 bases between them. The chain recombines TRBV6-1 with TRBJ1-1; TRBD1 might be the D (5 bases). This TCR was recovered from a woman aged 40-49 years in good health and CMV-seropositive. The sequenced sample consisted of PBMCs. CDR3 sequence (DNA): TGTGCCAGCAGGGGGGACTGGGTAGACACTGAAGCTTTCTTT. Its translation: CASRGDWVDTEAFF.